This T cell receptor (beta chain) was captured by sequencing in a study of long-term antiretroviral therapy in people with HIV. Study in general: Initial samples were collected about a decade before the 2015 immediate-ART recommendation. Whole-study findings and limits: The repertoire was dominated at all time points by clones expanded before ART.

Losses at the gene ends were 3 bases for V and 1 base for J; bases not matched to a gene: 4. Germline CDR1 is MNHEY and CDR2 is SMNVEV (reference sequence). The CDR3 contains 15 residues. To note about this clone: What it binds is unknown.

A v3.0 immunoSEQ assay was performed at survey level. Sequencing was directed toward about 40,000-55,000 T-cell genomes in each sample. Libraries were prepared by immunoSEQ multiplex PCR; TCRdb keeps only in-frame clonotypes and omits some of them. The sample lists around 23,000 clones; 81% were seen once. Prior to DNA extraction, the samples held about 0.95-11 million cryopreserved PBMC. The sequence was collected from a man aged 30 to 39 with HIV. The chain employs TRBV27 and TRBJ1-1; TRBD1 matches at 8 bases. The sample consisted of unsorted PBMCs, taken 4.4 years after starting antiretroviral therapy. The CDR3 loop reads CASSFSGTGNTEAFF. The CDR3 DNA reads TGTGCCAGCAGTTTTTCGGGGACAGGGAACACTGAAGCTTTCTTT.